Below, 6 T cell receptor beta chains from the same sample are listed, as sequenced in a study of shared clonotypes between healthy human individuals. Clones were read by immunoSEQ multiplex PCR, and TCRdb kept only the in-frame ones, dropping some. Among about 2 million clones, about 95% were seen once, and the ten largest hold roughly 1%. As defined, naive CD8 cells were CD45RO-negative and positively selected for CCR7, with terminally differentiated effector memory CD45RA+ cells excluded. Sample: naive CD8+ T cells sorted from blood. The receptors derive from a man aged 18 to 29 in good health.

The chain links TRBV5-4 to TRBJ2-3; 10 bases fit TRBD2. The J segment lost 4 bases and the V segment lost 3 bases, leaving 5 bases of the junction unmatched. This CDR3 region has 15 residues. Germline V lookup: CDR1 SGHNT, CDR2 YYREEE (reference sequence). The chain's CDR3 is CASSYSGGSADTQYF. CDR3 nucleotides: TGTGCCAGCAGCTATAGCGGGGGGAGCGCAGATACGCAGTATTTT.

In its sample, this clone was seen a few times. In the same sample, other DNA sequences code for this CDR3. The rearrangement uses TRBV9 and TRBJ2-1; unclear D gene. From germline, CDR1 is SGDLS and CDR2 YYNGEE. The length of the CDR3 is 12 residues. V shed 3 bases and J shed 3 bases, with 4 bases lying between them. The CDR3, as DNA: TGTGCCAGCAGCGACAGCTACAATGAGCAGTTCTTC. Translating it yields CASSDSYNEQFF.

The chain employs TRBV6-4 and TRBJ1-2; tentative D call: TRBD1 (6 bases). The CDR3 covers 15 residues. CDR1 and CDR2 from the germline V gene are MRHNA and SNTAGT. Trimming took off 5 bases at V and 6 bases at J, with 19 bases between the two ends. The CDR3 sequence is CASSNETGIIHGYTF. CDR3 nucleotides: TGTGCCAGCAGTAATGAGACAGGAATTATCCATGGCTACACCTTC.

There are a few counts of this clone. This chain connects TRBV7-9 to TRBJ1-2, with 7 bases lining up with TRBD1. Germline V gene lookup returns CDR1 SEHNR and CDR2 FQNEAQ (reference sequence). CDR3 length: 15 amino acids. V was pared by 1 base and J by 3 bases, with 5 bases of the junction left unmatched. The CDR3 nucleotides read TGTGCCAGCAGCTTAGGAACCGGGACAGACTATGGCTACACCTTC. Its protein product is CASSLGTGTDYGYTF.

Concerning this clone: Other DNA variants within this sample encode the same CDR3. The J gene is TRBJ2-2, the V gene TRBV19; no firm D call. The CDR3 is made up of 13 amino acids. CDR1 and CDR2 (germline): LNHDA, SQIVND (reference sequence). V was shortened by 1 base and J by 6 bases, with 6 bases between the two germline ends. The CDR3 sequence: CASSIGSPGELFF. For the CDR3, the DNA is TGTGCCAGTAGTATAGGTAGTCCCGGGGAGCTGTTTTTT.

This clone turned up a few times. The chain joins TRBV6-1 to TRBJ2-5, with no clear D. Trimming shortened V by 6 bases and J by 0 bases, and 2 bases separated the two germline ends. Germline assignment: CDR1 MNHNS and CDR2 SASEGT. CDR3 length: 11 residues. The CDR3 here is CASRDQETQYF. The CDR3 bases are TGTGCCAGCAGGGACCAAGAGACCCAGTACTTC.